This TCR beta chain was sequenced for a study of T cell clonality in common variable immunodeficiency. Study-wide findings and caveats: CVID subjects had higher TCRbeta clonality than healthy controls, most marked in about a third. What drives increased CVID clonality needs T cell subpopulation sequencing.

This CDR3 has 15 amino acids. Germline V gene lookup returns CDR1 DFQATT and CDR2 SNEGSKA (reference sequence). This clone was observed many times. Its antigen is unidentified. The CDR3 is cut off 3 residues early in the read; its end comes from the germline J gene. Generated by immunoSEQ multiplex PCR, the TCRdb table keeps only in-frame clones and is missing some. There are about 55,000 clones in the sample, none observed a single time. The origin of this receptor is a person aged 18 to 75 in good health. The V and J genes are TRBV20-1 and TRBJ2-3, with 10 bases fitting TRBD2. Sequencing used peripheral blood mononuclear cells. This CDR3 is CSAREGTSAHLPQYF. The DNA read from the CDR3 is TGCAGTGCTAGAGAGGGGACTAGCGCCCACCTGCCG.